This TCR beta chain emerged from a study of blood T cell repertoires in COVID-19 (TCRdb year 2020). About the investigation overall: The collaborator samples originated in the United States, Italy and Spain and spanned the acute and convalescent phases of COVID-19. The material from the prospective study consisted of cDNA or gDNA derived from T cells, B-cell-depleted T cells, or PBMCs. Deeply sampled blood TCRbeta repertoires from subjects exposed to, actively infected with, or recovered from COVID-19 were included in the dataset. The repertoires were released in a freely available public database meant as a resource for research on the immune response to SARS-CoV-2. Samples came from the ongoing ImmuneRACE study (first 160 participants) plus 1,254 subjects from 6 global collaborators. A de-identified subject ID, COVID-19 status, age in years and sex were almost always included in the sample metadata. HLA class I and class II types, where available, came from metadata supplied by the sample provider rather than from assay-based typing.

The immunoSEQ Assay, a bias-controlled multiplex PCR, was used to amplify TCRbeta CDR3 regions from genomic DNA. The authors' pipeline ran thus. The number of nucleated cells in each sample was estimated from the amplification of reference gene primers within the assay. To quantify the absolute abundance of each unique TCRbeta CDR3 rearrangement, sequence reads were collapsed and filtered. Productive Simpson clonality was computed per sample as the square root of Simpson's diversity index over productive rearrangements. TCRdb retrieved this table from immuneACCESS and kept in-frame rearrangements only. Not all clones are present; in checked studies, unresolved V genes account for under half, and no reason is known for the remainder. That table furnishes V, J and clone size, whereas the DNA furnished D and trimming. This sample comprises fewer than 55,000 clones, roughly 84% of them detected only once. The ten largest clonotypes hold roughly 1.5% of the sample.

The paper's findings and limits, for the study overall: The amount of clinical and demographic metadata varied by source and participant and was provided uncurated.

The sample holds a few counts of this clone. Its antigen specificity is not known. The input lacks base qualities; no much larger clone sits a single base away. Its CDR3 holds 17 amino acids, cysteine through phenylalanine. The DNA shown is the 51-base CDR3, in frame from base 1. Unmatched junction bases come to 14, with V trimmed by 3 bases and J by 8 bases. The germline V gene yields KGHSH for CDR1 and LQKENI for CDR2. The collaborating institutions used their own protocols to collect whole blood in K2EDTA tubes. For TCRbeta analysis, collaborator samples were shipped as frozen whole blood, as isolated PBMCs, or as DNA extracted from either sample type.

The receptor chain draws on TRBV18 and TRBJ2-1, and TRBD1 matches 9 of the central bases. Sequencing input: peripheral blood. The source of this sequence is a man aged 45-65 years with acute or convalescent COVID-19. The CDR3 protein sequence reads: CASSPPNVYRGLDEQFF. The nucleotide sequence reads TGTGCCAGCTCACCCCCAAACGTATACAGGGGGCTCGATGAGCAGTTCTTC.